The 18 T cell receptor beta chains given below trace back to one sample, sequenced in a study of technical replicates of blood from a few donors. Assay: immunoSEQ multiplex PCR; the TCRdb copy retains only in-frame clones and omits some. The table lists tens of thousands of clones, approximately 95% of them singletons, with approximately 0.26% in the top ten. Sequences were obtained from T cells isolated from PBMCs. These receptors were taken from a human donor in good health.

V and J are TRBV2 and TRBJ2-5; TRBD2 matches at 8 bases. Germline values: CDR1 SNHLY, CDR2 FYNNEI. This CDR3 spans 13 amino acids. V shed 10 bases, J shed 2 bases, and the junction held 6 bases outside the gene matches. The CDR3 DNA sequence: TGTGCCACGGCTCCGGGGGGGCAAGAGACCCAGTACTTC. Its protein product is CATAPGGQETQYF. Together with reference TRBV2 and TRBJ2-5, the CDR3 gives the full variable domain: EPEVTQTPSHQVTQMGQEVILRCVPISNHLYFYWYRQILGQKVEFLVSFYNNEISEKSEIFDDQFSVERPDGSNFTLKIRSTKLEDSAMYFCATAPGGQETQYFGPGTRLLVL.

The J gene is TRBJ1-1, the V gene TRBV6-6; D is unclear. V was pared by 3 bases and J by 6 bases, with 11 bases between. Per germline, CDR1 MNHNY and CDR2 SVGAGI (reference sequence). The CDR3 runs to 13 residues. CDR3 in DNA: TGTGCCAGCAGTTATCATGCCCGGGCTGAAGCTTTCTTT. This gives the protein CASSYHARAEAFF.

J is TRBJ2-3 and V is TRBV28; 10 bases are shared with TRBD2. Germline CDR1 reads MDHEN; CDR2 reads SYDVKM. CDR3 length: 16 residues. The V gene end was trimmed by 6 bases and the J gene end by 1 base; junction bases not matched to a gene: 7. CDR3 sequence reads: CASRGGLAGGTDTQYF. The DNA of the CDR3 is TGTGCCAGCAGGGGGGGGCTAGCGGGAGGCACAGATACGCAGTATTTT.

The chain employs TRBV7-9 and TRBJ1-1, with TRBD1 identical over 9 bases. The length of the CDR3 is 13 residues. In germline, CDR1 is SEHNR, CDR2 FQNEAQ (reference sequence). The trim removed 5 bases at V and 10 bases at J, leaving 8 bases unmatched. The CDR3 region has the DNA TGTGCCAGCAGCCTCGAGGGGGACAGGGCAGCTTTCTTT. Protein sequence: CASSLEGDRAAFF.

V usage is TRBV12-5 and J usage is TRBJ1-1; D possibly corresponds to TRBD1 (6 bases). In germline, CDR1 is LGHNT, CDR2 FRNRAP. The CDR3 totals 18 residues. The ends were cut back, 0 bases at V and 5 bases at J, with 22 bases in the middle. CDR3 sequence (DNA): TGTGCTAGTGGTTTGGTACCCACGGGGGGGCAAAAGGTTACTGAAGCTTTCTTT. This encodes CASGLVPTGGQKVTEAFF.

The rearrangement uses TRBV11-2 and TRBJ2-1, with TRBD2 matching over 10 bases. The junction had 4 bases not matched to a gene; V was cut back by 0 bases and J by 8 bases. The CDR3 has 15 residues. Germline V lookup: CDR1 SGHAT, CDR2 FQNNGV. The CDR3 loop is CASSLDPGTSDEQFF. CDR3 nucleotides: TGTGCCAGCAGCTTAGATCCCGGGACTAGCGATGAGCAGTTCTTC.

The chain uses TRBV29-1 and TRBJ1-2, with TRBD1 matching over 7 bases. The CDR3 contains 15 residues. CDR1 and CDR2 from the germline V gene are SQVTM and ANQGSEA. Trimming removed 6 bases from V and 3 bases from J; junction bases left unmatched: 13. The DNA for the CDR3 is TGCAGCGTGGATTTCAGCCTTGGACAGGACTATGGCTACACCTTC. Its protein product is CSVDFSLGQDYGYTF.

This clone was counted once. This chain connects TRBV9 to TRBJ2-7, with 10 bases aligning to TRBD2. This CDR3 is built from 13 residues. CDR1 is SGDLS, CDR2 YYNGEE, per germline. Unmatched junction bases numbered 0, after V lost 4 bases and J lost 2 bases. The CDR3 region has the DNA TGTGCCAGCAGCACTAGCGGGACCTACGAGCAGTACTTC. Residues: CASSTSGTYEQYF.

The V gene is TRBV12-5, the J gene TRBJ1-2; D is ambiguous. Germline V CDR1 and CDR2: LGHNT, FRNRAP. The CDR3 totals 14 residues. Trimming shortened V by 0 bases and J by 4 bases, and 9 bases separated the two germline ends. As DNA, the CDR3 is TGTGCTAGTGGTTTGGTACGGGGATTCTATGGCTACACCTTC. The encoded protein is CASGLVRGFYGYTF. Supplemented by reference TRBV12-5 and TRBJ1-2, the full variable domain reads DARVTQTPRHKVTEMGQEVTMRCQPILGHNTVFWYRQTMMQGLELLAYFRNRAPLDDSGMPKDRFSAEMPDATLATLKIQPSEPRDSAVYFCASGLVRGFYGYTFGSGTRLTVV.

The chain carries TRBV30 and TRBJ2-3; the match to TRBD2 covers 8 bases. Unmatched junction bases numbered 8, after V lost 3 bases and J lost 3 bases. Germline V lookup: CDR1 GTSNPN, CDR2 SVGIG (reference sequence). The CDR3 covers 15 residues. The CDR3 is CAWSEQRGFTDTQYF. The CDR3 DNA reads TGTGCCTGGAGCGAGCAGCGGGGGTTTACAGATACGCAGTATTTT. The complete variable domain, with remaining parts taken from reference TRBV30 and TRBJ2-3, reads SQTIHQWPATLVQPVGSPLSLECTVEGTSNPNLYWYRQAAGRGLQLLFYSVGIGQISSEVPQNLSASRPQDRQFILSSKKLLLSDSGFYLCAWSEQRGFTDTQYFGPGTRLTVL.

The count of this clone is one. The chain joins TRBV27 to TRBJ1-1, with D hard to call. This CDR3 spans 15 amino acids. V was shortened by 6 bases and J by 4 bases, with 18 bases between the two germline ends. CDR1 is MNHEY and CDR2 is SMNVEV in the germline V gene (reference sequence). The CDR3 region is CASSPDAEGGTEAFF. The CDR3 coding sequence is TGTGCCAGCAGCCCCGATGCCGAGGGAGGCACTGAAGCTTTCTTT.

The chain uses TRBV19 and TRBJ1-6; D may be TRBD1 (5 bases). Germline loops: CDR1 LNHDA, CDR2 SQIVND (reference sequence). The ends were cut back, 2 bases at V and 7 bases at J, with 12 bases in the middle. This CDR3 spans 15 amino acids. CDR3 protein: CASSITGHANSPLHF. The CDR3, as DNA: TGTGCCAGTAGTATAACCGGACACGCCAATTCACCCCTCCACTTT. Variable domain in full (rest from reference TRBV19 and TRBJ1-6): DGGITQSPKYLFRKEGQNVTLSCEQNLNHDAMYWYRQDPGQGLRLIYYSQIVNDFQKGDIAEGYSVSREKKESFPLTVTSAQKNPTAFYLCASSITGHANSPLHFGNGTRLTVT.

The gene calls are TRBV9 and TRBJ2-5; 9 positions agree with TRBD2. Germline CDR1 is SGDLS and CDR2 is YYNGEE. V was pared by 0 bases and J by 4 bases, with 4 bases of the junction left unmatched. The CDR3 loop spans 15 amino acids. The CDR3 protein is CASSVAGLALETQYF. The CDR3 DNA is TGTGCCAGCAGCGTAGCGGGACTAGCTTTAGAGACCCAGTACTTC.

The chain recombines TRBV18 with TRBJ2-1; TRBD1 matches 8 bases. This CDR3 has 13 residues. CDR1 is KGHSH, CDR2 LQKENI, per germline. V was clipped by 6 bases and J by 6 bases; unmatched bases: 4. The CDR3 spells CASSEDRANEQFF. The CDR3 DNA follows: TGTGCCAGCTCCGAGGACAGGGCCAATGAGCAGTTCTTC.

The gene calls are TRBV10-3 and TRBJ1-2; D may be TRBD1 (6 bases). Trimming removed 8 bases at V and 4 bases at J, with 29 bases between. There are 18 residues in the CDR3. Germline CDR1 is ENHRY and CDR2 is SYGVKD. This CDR3 is CAIGSEGGPLSLSYGYTF. The CDR3 region has the DNA TGTGCCATCGGCTCGGAGGGGGGGCCGCTGTCCCTTTCCTATGGCTACACCTTC.

This clone was observed a single time. The chain recombines TRBV5-4 with TRBJ1-1, with TRBD1 as a possible D gene (5 bases). This CDR3 is built from 18 residues. Germline V lookup: CDR1 SGHNT, CDR2 YYREEE (reference sequence). With 3 bases removed from V and 0 bases from J, the gap between germline ends came to 21 bases. CDR3: CASSWLFSGSTMNTEAFF. The CDR3 coding sequence is TGTGCCAGCAGCTGGCTCTTCTCAGGGTCCACCATGAACACTGAAGCTTTCTTT.

The V and J genes are TRBV11-3 and TRBJ2-3, with 7 bases matching TRBD1. The ends lost 7 bases at V and 4 bases at J; junction bases unmatched: 11. This CDR3 spans 15 amino acids. The germline V gene has CDR1 SGHNT and CDR2 YENEEA. The CDR3: CASTKGQVGPDTQYF. CDR3 coding DNA: TGTGCCAGCACCAAAGGACAGGTTGGCCCAGATACGCAGTATTTT. Full variable domain (rest looked up from reference TRBV11-3 and TRBJ2-3): EAGVVQSPRYKIIEKKQPVAFWCNPISGHNTLYWYLQNLGQGPELLIRYENEEAVDDSQLPKDRFSAERLKGVDSTLKIQPAELGDSAVYLCASTKGQVGPDTQYFGPGTRLTVL.

The chain links TRBV20-1 to TRBJ2-3; D unclear. CDR3 length equals 11 residues. Germline V CDR1 and CDR2: DFQATT, SNEGSKA (reference sequence). Deletions cut 6 bases from V and 3 bases from J, with 7 bases between. CDR3 DNA: TGCAGTGCCCTACGAACAGATACGCAGTATTTT. It yields the protein CSALRTDTQYF.